This T cell receptor beta chain was sequenced in a study of T cells in Graves' hyperthyroidism and ophthalmopathy. Study-wide findings and caveats: A median about 6 months before onset, the model predicted ophthalmopathy. Appearing also in blood were most of the thyroid clonotypes expanded above 0.001.

V dropped 2 bases and J dropped 4 bases, with 12 bases sitting between them. Germline CDR1 SGHTA, CDR2 FQGNSA. The CDR3 extends over 15 amino acids. This clonotype was found a few times. Its matching antigen is unknown. The CDR3 regions of TCR beta were amplified from RNA transcripts. First-round RT-PCR targeting the TCR CDR3 was performed with the HTBI primer set. TCRdb re-called the multiplex PCR reads through MiXCR, storing one row per CDR3 protein. The table includes 700,000 or so distinct CDR3 sequences, 16% detected once. The hyperthyroidism patients had all been newly diagnosed, and their disease duration was under 2 months. Their ages ranged from 18 to 65 years.

The chain carries TRBV7-2 and TRBJ2-1; perhaps D is TRBD1 or TRBD2 (5 bases each). The TCR was taken from a young man with Graves' hyperthyroidism. Sequencing input: blood. In nucleotides, the CDR3 is TGTGCCAGCAGCTTAATCGGGGCTGGGTACAATGAGCAGTTCTTC. This gives the protein CASSLIGAGYNEQFF.